Below, 11 T cell receptor beta chains from the same sample are listed, as sequenced in a study of shared clonotypes between healthy human individuals. The data were produced by immunoSEQ multiplex PCR, yet TCRdb's version contains in-frame clones alone and is incomplete. This sample has some 680,000 clones; around 73% occur once, and the top ten carry around 1.8%. Sequencing was done on a sample of memory CD4+ T cells sorted from blood. This sample's subset: CD45RA-negative fraction. These receptors were collected from a woman younger than 45 in good health.

The J gene is TRBJ1-4, the V gene TRBV28; D unclear. Trimming took off 2 bases at V and 8 bases at J, with 3 bases between the two ends. CDR1 and CDR2 from the germline V gene are MDHEN and SYDVKM. The CDR3 is 11 residues long. The CDR3 coding sequence is TGTGCCAGCAGTTTAGCAGAAAAACTGTTTTTT. It specifies CASSLAEKLFF.

The genes are TRBV19 and TRBJ2-1; TRBD2 is a possible D gene (6 bases). There are 13 residues in the CDR3. The germline gives CDR1 LNHDA, CDR2 SQIVND (reference sequence). Between the trimmed V and J ends, which lost 1 base and 12 bases, there was a span of 13 bases. CDR3 region: CASSIVATGGQFF. CDR3 sequence (DNA): TGTGCCAGTAGTATAGTAGCTACCGGGGGGCAGTTCTTC. The entire variable domain, with the rest obtained from reference TRBV19 and TRBJ2-1, is as follows: DGGITQSPKYLFRKEGQNVTLSCEQNLNHDAMYWYRQDPGQGLRLIYYSQIVNDFQKGDIAEGYSVSREKKESFPLTVTSAQKNPTAFYLCASSIVATGGQFFGPGTRLTVL.

The rearrangement joins TRBV27 to TRBJ2-7; possible D gene TRBD2, 5 bases. The CDR3 runs 14 residues. Germline V gene data show CDR1 as MNHEY and CDR2 as SMNVEV (reference sequence). The V and J ends lost 5 bases and 0 bases respectively, with 11 bases between them. CDR3 nucleotide sequence: TGTGCCAGCAGTCCCAGGACTGGCTCCTACGAGCAGTACTTC. Amino acids: CASSPRTGSYEQYF.

The chain recombines TRBV7-2 with TRBJ2-1; possible D gene TRBD2, 6 bases. Germline lookup yields CDR1 SGHTA and CDR2 FQGNSA. V was clipped by 5 bases and J by 2 bases, with 13 bases between them. This CDR3 region has 15 residues. This chain's CDR3 is CASSRGVLTYNEQFF. The CDR3 coding sequence is TGTGCCAGCAGCCGCGGGGTTCTTACCTACAATGAGCAGTTCTTC.

This sequence joins TRBV10-3 and TRBJ1-1; D is undetermined. Per germline, CDR1 ENHRY and CDR2 SYGVKD. This CDR3 has 12 residues. Deletions cut 0 bases from V and 7 bases from J, with 6 bases between. CDR3 loop: CAISESGLEAFF. CDR3 coding DNA: TGTGCCATCAGTGAGTCCGGGCTTGAAGCTTTCTTT.

In this sample, this clone turned up once. The chain employs TRBV10-1 and TRBJ1-2; the D is unclear. Trimming removed 3 bases from V and 3 bases from J, with 8 bases in between. The CDR3 spans 13 residues. The germline V gene encodes CDR1 WNHNN and CDR2 SYGVQD (reference sequence). Here the CDR3 reads CASSEWQHYGYTF. In DNA, the CDR3 is TGCGCCAGCAGTGAATGGCAGCACTATGGCTACACCTTC.

The V gene is TRBV5-8, the J gene TRBJ2-7; no clear D gene. V was trimmed by 1 base and J by 3 bases, leaving 5 bases between them. Germline assignment: CDR1 SGHTS and CDR2 YDEGEE. This CDR3 has 12 amino acids. CDR3 in amino acids: CASSLIHYEQYF. CDR3 bases: TGTGCCAGCAGCTTGATCCACTACGAGCAGTACTTC.

This clone occurred once. The chain joins TRBV2 to TRBJ2-4; TRBD1 agrees at 9 bases. Germline V lookup: CDR1 SNHLY, CDR2 FYNNEI. V shed 8 bases and J 9 bases; nucleotides not matched to a gene: 5. The CDR3 has 12 amino acids. The CDR3 region is CASRDRAPIQYF. The CDR3 DNA reads TGTGCCAGCCGGGACAGGGCGCCCATTCAGTACTTC.

The count of this clone is one. The V gene is TRBV7-2, the J gene TRBJ2-5; D not resolved. The CDR3 loop spans 16 amino acids. V was pared by 5 bases and J by 1 base, with 17 bases between. Germline V lookup: CDR1 SGHTA, CDR2 FQGNSA. CDR3 bases: TGTGCCAGCAGCACTGATCGACGGGCAGGCCAAGAGACCCAGTACTTC. Translated, it gives CASSTDRRAGQETQYF.

The rearrangement joins TRBV6-5 to TRBJ2-1, with 12 nucleotides matching TRBD2. There are 15 residues in the CDR3. The germline V gene encodes CDR1 MNHEY and CDR2 SVGAGI. Losses at the gene ends were 5 bases for V and 9 bases for J; bases not matched to a gene: 8. CDR3 DNA sequence: TGTGCCAGCAGTAAGAGGACTAGCGGGACCCCTGAGCAGTTCTTC. It specifies CASSKRTSGTPEQFF.

This chain uses TRBV19 with TRBJ1-1; D unresolved. V was pared by 6 bases and J by 3 bases, with 20 bases between. Germline CDR1 LNHDA, CDR2 SQIVND (reference sequence). CDR3 length equals 16 residues. The CDR3 sequence is CASSLRGKLSDTEAFF. The CDR3, as DNA: TGTGCCAGTAGCCTCCGTGGTAAATTATCGGACACTGAAGCTTTCTTT.